Following are 22 T cell receptor beta chains from one sample sequenced in a study of T cells in localized non-small cell lung cancer. Method: immunoSEQ multiplex PCR; TCRdb's copy keeps in-frame clones and lacks some. The table shows roughly 30,000 clones, with approximately 84% occurring only once. The material was peripheral blood mononuclear cells, obtained before any cancer treatment. These receptor sequences come from a man aged 40 to 70 with stage III lung adenocarcinoma.

The chain uses TRBV5-1 and TRBJ1-1; TRBD1 matches at 8 bases. The CDR3 consists of 16 residues. Trimming took 2 bases from V and 5 from J; bases not matched to a gene: 11. Germline loops: CDR1 SGHRS, CDR2 YFSETQ. CDR3 residues: CASSFLGQGEGTEAFF. The CDR3 bases are TGCGCCAGCAGCTTCTTAGGACAGGGCGAAGGGACTGAAGCTTTCTTT.

J is TRBJ2-1 and V is TRBV5-1; 8 bases line up with TRBD1. V gave up 2 bases and J gave up 6 bases; unmatched junction bases: 13. CDR1 is SGHRS and CDR2 is YFSETQ in the germline V gene. The CDR3 spans 17 residues. The DNA for the CDR3 is TGCGCCAGCAGCTTTACCCCAGGGGGCAGTGATTTCAATGAGCAGTTCTTC. This gives the protein CASSFTPGGSDFNEQFF. Full variable domain (remainder filled in from reference TRBV5-1 and TRBJ2-1): KAGVTQTPRYLIKTRGQQVTLSCSPISGHRSVSWYQQTPGQGLQFLFEYFSETQRNKGNFPGRFSGRQFSNSRSEMNVSTLELGDSALYLCASSFTPGGSDFNEQFFGPGTRLTVL.

This chain connects TRBV28 to TRBJ1-5, with D possibly TRBD1 on 5 matching bases. The V end lost 5 bases, the J end lost 0 bases, and 8 bases lay between the germline ends. Germline CDR1 and CDR2: MDHEN and SYDVKM. The CDR3 totals 14 residues. CDR3 sequence: CASSPGGSNQPQHF. The CDR3 bases are TGTGCCAGCAGTCCCGGGGGTAGCAATCAGCCCCAGCATTTT.

CDR3 sequence (DNA): TGTGCCAGCAGGACTACAGGGCTCCACACTGAAGCTTTCTTT. This sequence encodes CASRTTGLHTEAFF. The V gene is TRBV6-5, the J gene TRBJ1-1, with D possibly TRBD1 on 6 matching bases. This CDR3 contains 14 residues. Looked up from germline, CDR1 is MNHEY and CDR2 is SVGAGI. The V and J ends lost 6 bases and 3 bases respectively, with 14 bases between them.

The chain couples TRBV14 to TRBJ1-2; no clear D. The CDR3 covers 15 residues. Trimming took 0 bases from V and 3 from J, leaving 11 bases between them. In germline, CDR1 is SGHDN, CDR2 FVKESK. The CDR3 nucleotides read TGTGCCAGCAGCCAAGATGAGGGCGGTTACTATGGCTACACCTTC. It codes for CASSQDEGGYYGYTF.

This clone was seen just once. The J gene is TRBJ2-6, the V gene TRBV4-2, with a possible D match to TRBD1 (5 bases). The CDR3 is 16 amino acids. Trimming pared 0 bases from V and 0 bases from J, leaving 6 bases between. Germline lookup yields CDR1 LGHNA and CDR2 YNFKEQ. The CDR3 nucleotides are TGTGCCAGCAGCCAAGATAGGGGCTCTGGGGCCAACGTCCTGACTTTC. As protein: CASSQDRGSGANVLTF.

The chain combines TRBV5-6 with TRBJ2-7; the D gene is possibly TRBD1 (6 bases). Trimming removed 2 bases from V and 0 bases from J, with 9 bases in between. Germline values: CDR1 SGHDT, CDR2 YYEEEE. The CDR3 runs to 14 residues. CDR3 DNA sequence: TGTGCCAGCAGCTTCCGGACAGTCTCCTACGAGCAGTACGTC. Protein: CASSFRTVSYEQYV.

The chain links TRBV28 to TRBJ1-1, with 7 positions matching TRBD1. CDR3 length: 15 amino acids. Germline V lookup: CDR1 MDHEN, CDR2 SYDVKM. The V and J ends lost 2 bases and 7 bases, in that order; junction bases with no gene match: 10. The CDR3 DNA reads as TGTGCCAGCAGTTTACCGGGACAGCTTACAATTGAAGCTTTCTTT. Its protein is CASSLPGQLTIEAFF. The variable domain in full, completed from reference TRBV28 and TRBJ1-1, reads DVKVTQSSRYLVKRTGEKVFLECVQDMDHENMFWYRQDPGLGLRLIYFSYDVKMKEKGDIPEGYSVSREKKERFSLILESASTNQTSMYLCASSLPGQLTIEAFFGQGTRLTVV.

V usage is TRBV5-8 and J usage is TRBJ2-7, with D perhaps matching TRBD2 (6 bases). Germline V gene lookup returns CDR1 SGHTS and CDR2 YDEGEE. Trimming took 3 bases from V and 0 from J, leaving 13 bases between them. The CDR3 sequence is 15 residues long. CDR3 sequence (DNA): TGTGCCAGCAGCTCCCAGGGAGGAAGCTCCTACGAGCAGTACTTC. Protein product: CASSSQGGSSYEQYF.

The chain uses TRBV27 and TRBJ2-7; 11 bases align to TRBD2. The CDR3 loop spans 15 amino acids. The V and J ends lost 1 base and 5 bases, in that order; junction bases with no gene match: 4. Per the germline V gene, CDR1 is MNHEY and CDR2 is SMNVEV (reference sequence). The CDR3 sequence: CASSLFSGRDNEQYF. CDR3 DNA sequence: TGTGCCAGCAGTTTATTTAGCGGGAGGGACAACGAGCAGTACTTC.

The chain uses TRBV5-6 and TRBJ2-3; 11 nucleotides line up with TRBD2. The V gene's germline CDR1 is SGHDT and CDR2 YYEEEE. V lost 4 bases and J lost 0; bases outside the gene matches: 4. The CDR3 runs to 16 residues. The CDR3 spells CASSLRLAGSTDTQYF. In DNA, the CDR3 is TGTGCCAGCAGCCTCCGACTAGCGGGGAGCACAGATACGCAGTATTTT.

The chain has TRBV2 and TRBJ2-3; a possible D gene is TRBD1 (5 bases). Trimming left V 2 bases short and J 3 bases short, with 12 bases between. This CDR3 has 15 residues. Germline CDR1 is SNHLY and CDR2 is FYNNEI. The CDR3 nucleotides read TGTGCCAGCAGTGAACAGGGTCAAGTGACAGATACGCAGTATTTT. Encoded protein: CASSEQGQVTDTQYF.

This chain uses TRBV7-9 with TRBJ1-3, with D possibly being TRBD1 (5 bases). Germline-derived CDR1 and CDR2 are SEHNR and FQNEAQ (reference sequence). The ends were cut back, 5 bases at V and 4 bases at J, with 18 bases in the middle. The CDR3 sequence is 16 residues long. CDR3 coding DNA: TGTGCCAGCAGCCTTCTATCATCAGGGACCGGAAACACCATATATTTT. It specifies CASSLLSSGTGNTIYF.

The count of this clone is one. The rearrangement links TRBV29-1 to TRBJ1-2; D call uncertain. V lost 4 bases and J 3 bases, leaving 6 bases between the germline ends. This CDR3 comprises 11 residues. Germline assignment: CDR1 SQVTM and CDR2 ANQGSEA. The CDR3 DNA follows: TGCAGCGTTGCAGTGTACTATGGCTACACCTTC. Translation: CSVAVYYGYTF.

V gene TRBV19 combines with J gene TRBJ1-5; 7 positions agree with TRBD1. This CDR3 contains 16 residues. Germline CDR1 is LNHDA and CDR2 is SQIVND (reference sequence). Trimming removed 3 bases from V and 7 bases from J; junction bases left unmatched: 12. The CDR3 DNA is TGTGCCAGTAGTATGCAAGGCGACAGGGTCGGGCAGCCCCAGCATTTT. This codes for CASSMQGDRVGQPQHF. Filled out from reference TRBV19 and TRBJ1-5, the complete variable domain reads DGGITQSPKYLFRKEGQNVTLSCEQNLNHDAMYWYRQDPGQGLRLIYYSQIVNDFQKGDIAEGYSVSREKKESFPLTVTSAQKNPTAFYLCASSMQGDRVGQPQHFGDGTRLSIL.

This clone was picked up one time. The chain carries TRBV28 and TRBJ2-5; a weak D match, TRBD2 (5 bases). The CDR3 sequence is 12 residues long. Trimming removed 11 bases from V and 3 bases from J, with 13 bases in between. Germline values: CDR1 MDHEN, CDR2 SYDVKM. CDR3 amino acids: CAGRTGKETQYF. The CDR3 DNA reads TGTGCCGGCCGGACGGGAAAAGAGACCCAGTACTTC.

The chain couples TRBV7-2 to TRBJ1-5; D remains unclear. Germline CDR1 is SGHTA and CDR2 is FQGNSA. CDR3 size: 14 residues. Trimming took off 3 bases at V and 6 bases at J, with 12 bases between the two ends. The CDR3 nucleotides are TGTGCCAGCAGCTTTGGTGGTAGAGGTCAGCCCCAGCATTTT. This gives the protein CASSFGGRGQPQHF.

The chain is built from TRBV13 and TRBJ2-5; 7 nucleotides match TRBD1. Trimming at V came to 5 bases and at J to 7 bases, leaving 7 bases not matched to a gene. The CDR3 totals 13 residues. CDR1 is PRHDT, CDR2 FYEKMQ, per germline (reference sequence). The CDR3 here is CASSRDSLRTQYF. DNA for the CDR3: TGTGCCAGCAGCCGGGACAGTCTAAGGACCCAGTACTTC.

V usage is TRBV6-5 and J usage is TRBJ1-6; D may be TRBD1 (6 bases). Germline V gene sequence: CDR1 MNHEY, CDR2 SVGAGI. The CDR3 extends over 15 amino acids. Between the trimmed V and J ends, which lost 0 bases and 8 bases, there was a span of 11 bases. In nucleotides, the CDR3 is TGTGCCAGCAGTTACTCCGGCGGGGGCGATTCACCCCTCCACTTT. Translating it yields CASSYSGGGDSPLHF.

This clone showed up just a few times. Here the CDR3 reads CAISGPGTAIYF. The CDR3 DNA sequence: TGTGCCATCAGTGGACCAGGGACGGCCATATATTTT. The rearrangement uses TRBV10-3 and TRBJ1-3; weak D call: TRBD1 (5 bases). The germline gives CDR1 ENHRY, CDR2 SYGVKD. The CDR3 runs 12 residues. With 4 bases removed from V and 11 bases from J, the gap between germline ends came to 12 bases.

This clone was seen once. The chain carries TRBV7-9 and TRBJ1-3; no clear D. Germline-derived CDR1 and CDR2 are SEHNR and FQNEAQ (reference sequence). This CDR3 contains 15 residues. The V end was cut by 2 bases, the J end by 4 bases, with 12 bases between. The CDR3 loop is CASSLFSVVGNTIYF. The DNA for the CDR3 is TGTGCCAGCAGCTTATTTTCAGTGGTCGGAAACACCATATATTTT.

The CDR3 reads CASSSGFRQATYEQYV. DNA for the CDR3: TGTGCCAGCAGCTCAGGCTTTCGGCAGGCTACCTACGAGCAGTACGTC. The chain recombines TRBV13 with TRBJ2-7; D gene unclear. Germline assignment: CDR1 PRHDT and CDR2 FYEKMQ (reference sequence). There are 16 residues in the CDR3. Trimming removed 4 bases from V and 2 bases from J, with 18 bases in between.